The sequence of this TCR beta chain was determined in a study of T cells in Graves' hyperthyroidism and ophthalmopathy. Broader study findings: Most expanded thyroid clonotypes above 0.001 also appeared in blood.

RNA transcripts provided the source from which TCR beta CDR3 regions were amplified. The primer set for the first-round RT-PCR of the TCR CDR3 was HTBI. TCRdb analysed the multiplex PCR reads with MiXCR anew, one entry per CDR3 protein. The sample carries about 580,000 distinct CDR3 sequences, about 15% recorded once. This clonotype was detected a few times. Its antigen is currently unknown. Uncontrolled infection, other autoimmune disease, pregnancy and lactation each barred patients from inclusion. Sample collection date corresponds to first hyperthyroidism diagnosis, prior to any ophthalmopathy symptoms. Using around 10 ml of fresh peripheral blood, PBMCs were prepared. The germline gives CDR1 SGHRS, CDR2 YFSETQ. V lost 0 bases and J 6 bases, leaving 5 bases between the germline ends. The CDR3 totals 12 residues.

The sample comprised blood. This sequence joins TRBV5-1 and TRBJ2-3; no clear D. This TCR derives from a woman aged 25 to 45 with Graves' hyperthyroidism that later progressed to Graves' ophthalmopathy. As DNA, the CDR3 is TGCGCCAGCAGCTTGGATCTGGATACGCAGTATTTT. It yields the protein CASSLDLDTQYF.